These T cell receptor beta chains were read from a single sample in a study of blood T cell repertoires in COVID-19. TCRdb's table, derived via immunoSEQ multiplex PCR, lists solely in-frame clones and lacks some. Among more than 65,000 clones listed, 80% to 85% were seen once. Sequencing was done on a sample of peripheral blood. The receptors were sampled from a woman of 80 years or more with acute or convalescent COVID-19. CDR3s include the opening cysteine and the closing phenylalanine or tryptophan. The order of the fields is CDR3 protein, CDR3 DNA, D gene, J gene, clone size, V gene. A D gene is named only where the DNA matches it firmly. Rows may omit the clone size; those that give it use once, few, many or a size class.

CDR3: CASSWTWTGGRGTEAFF; DNA: TGTGCCAGCAGCTGGACCTGGACAGGGGGCCGAGGCACTGAAGCTTTCTTT; D: TRBD1; J: TRBJ1-1; size: NA; V: TRBV7-2
CDR3: CASSLGSGQPQHF; DNA: TGTGCCAGCAGCTTAGGATCAGGCCAGCCCCAGCATTTT; D: NA; J: TRBJ1-5; size: NA; V: TRBV7-9
CDR3: CASSWGLDYEQFF; DNA: TGTGCCAGCAGCTGGGGACTAGACTATGAGCAGTTCTTC; D: TRBD2; J: TRBJ2-1; size: NA; V: TRBV7-2
CDR3: CSASRQGRGRGRDTQYF; DNA: TGCAGTGCTAGTCGTCAGGGGAGGGGCCGGGGCCGAGATACGCAGTATTTT; D: NA; J: TRBJ2-3; size: NA; V: TRBV20-1
CDR3: CASSLEEAGARVGEQFF; DNA: TGCGCCAGCAGCTTGGAGGAAGCGGGGGCCCGGGTGGGGGAGCAGTTCTTC; D: TRBD2; J: TRBJ2-1; size: NA; V: TRBV5-1
CDR3: CASSPQRAPDTQYF; DNA: TGTGCCAGCTCACCACAGAGGGCCCCAGATACGCAGTATTTT; D: NA; J: TRBJ2-3; size: NA; V: TRBV18
CDR3: CASGSGQPTDTQYF; DNA: TGTGCTAGTGGATCGGGACAGCCCACAGATACGCAGTATTTT; D: TRBD1; J: TRBJ2-3; size: few; V: TRBV12-5
CDR3: CASSRLSGGGSPGEQYF; DNA: TGTGCCAGCAGCCGTTTAAGCGGGGGCGGAAGTCCAGGCGAGCAGTACTTC; D: TRBD2; J: TRBJ2-7; size: few; V: TRBV2
CDR3: CASSRDRGLNIQYF; DNA: TGTGCCAGCAGCAGGGACAGGGGGTTGAACATTCAGTACTTC; D: TRBD1; J: TRBJ2-4; size: NA; V: TRBV6-6
CDR3: CASSRQGSNQPQHF; DNA: TGTGCCAGCAGCAGACAGGGTAGCAATCAGCCCCAGCATTTT; D: TRBD1; J: TRBJ1-5; size: NA; V: TRBV2
CDR3: CASSLSDSGDEQYF; DNA: TGTGCCAGCAGCTTGTCGGACTCAGGAGACGAGCAGTACTTC; D: NA; J: TRBJ2-7; size: NA; V: TRBV5-4
CDR3: CASSIKTGNTGELFF; DNA: TGTGCCAGTAGTATCAAGACAGGGAACACCGGGGAGCTGTTTTTT; D: NA; J: TRBJ2-2; size: NA; V: TRBV19
CDR3: CASSNQGAGQPQHF; DNA: TGTGCCAGTAGTAACCAGGGGGCCGGTCAGCCCCAGCATTTT; D: TRBD1; J: TRBJ1-5; size: few; V: TRBV19
CDR3: CASSDSKTSGMFNEQFF; DNA: TGTGCCAGCAGTGACTCGAAAACTAGCGGGATGTTCAATGAGCAGTTCTTC; D: TRBD2; J: TRBJ2-1; size: NA; V: TRBV6-4
CDR3: CASSQARWATIYGYTF; DNA: TGTGCCAGCAGCCAAGCTCGGTGGGCCACGATCTATGGCTACACCTTC; D: NA; J: TRBJ1-2; size: few; V: TRBV3-1/TRBV3-2
CDR3: CASSSVFSYEQYF; DNA: TGTGCCAGCAGCTCAGTTTTCTCCTACGAGCAGTACTTC; D: NA; J: TRBJ2-7; size: NA; V: TRBV7-8
CDR3: CASSRPGTPPYEQYF; DNA: TGTGCCAGCAGTCGGCCGGGAACACCGCCCTACGAGCAGTACTTC; D: NA; J: TRBJ2-7; size: NA; V: TRBV6-5
CDR3: CASSPHPTTGGISRGYTF; DNA: TGTGCCAGCAGTCCACACCCCACGACAGGGGGCATTTCTCGTGGCTACACCTTC; D: TRBD1; J: TRBJ1-2; size: NA; V: TRBV6-6
CDR3: CASSLARGSYGYTF; DNA: TGTGCCAGCAGCTTAGCCAGGGGAAGCTATGGCTACACCTTC; D: NA; J: TRBJ1-2; size: NA; V: TRBV7-8
CDR3: CASGTASGNTIYF; DNA: TGTGCCAGCGGGACAGCCTCTGGAAACACCATATATTTT; D: TRBD1; J: TRBJ1-3; size: NA; V: TRBV6-5
CDR3: CASSLGPGGRNTIYF; DNA: TGTGCCAGCAGCTTAGGACCAGGGGGCCGGAACACCATATATTTT; D: TRBD1; J: TRBJ1-3; size: NA; V: TRBV13
CDR3: CASSPYRVTMNTEAFF; DNA: TGTGCCAGCTCACCCTACAGGGTTACCATGAACACTGAAGCTTTCTTT; D: NA; J: TRBJ1-1; size: NA; V: TRBV18
CDR3: CASSLSDRVNTEAFF; DNA: TGTGCCAGCAGCTTGAGTGACAGGGTGAACACTGAAGCTTTCTTT; D: TRBD1; J: TRBJ1-1; size: few; V: TRBV5-4
CDR3: CASSQDAGKERETQYF; DNA: TGTGCCAGCAGCCAAGATGCAGGGAAGGAAAGAGAGACCCAGTACTTC; D: NA; J: TRBJ2-5; size: NA; V: TRBV14
CDR3: CASSQDHPGQGLAGANVLTF; DNA: TGTGCCAGCAGCCAAGACCATCCGGGACAGGGGTTGGCTGGGGCCAACGTCCTGACTTTC; D: TRBD1; J: TRBJ2-6; size: NA; V: TRBV3-1/TRBV3-2
CDR3: CASSYSGASTDTQYF; DNA: TGTGCCAGCAGTTACTCGGGGGCTAGCACAGATACGCAGTATTTT; D: NA; J: TRBJ2-3; size: few; V: TRBV6-6
CDR3: CASSTYRSSGNTIYF; DNA: TGTGCCAGCAGTACTTACAGGAGCTCTGGAAACACCATATATTTT; D: NA; J: TRBJ1-3; size: NA; V: TRBV27
CDR3: CASSLVQGAEGYTF; DNA: TGTGCCAGCAGCTTAGTGCAGGGGGCGGAGGGCTACACCTTC; D: TRBD1; J: TRBJ1-2; size: NA; V: TRBV7-8
CDR3: CASSFGVNQETQYF; DNA: TGTGCCAGCAGCTTCGGTGTGAACCAAGAGACCCAGTACTTC; D: NA; J: TRBJ2-5; size: NA; V: TRBV5-5
CDR3: CASSGQGGVTEAFF; DNA: TGTGCCAGCAGCGGCCAAGGGGGGGTCACTGAAGCTTTCTTT; D: NA; J: TRBJ1-1; size: NA; V: TRBV9
CDR3: CASSPLEGGELFF; DNA: TGTGCCAGCTCACCACTAGAGGGCGGGGAGCTGTTTTTT; D: NA; J: TRBJ2-2; size: NA; V: TRBV18
CDR3: CASSPRENTEAFF; DNA: TGTGCCAGCTCACCCAGGGAGAACACTGAAGCTTTCTTT; D: NA; J: TRBJ1-1; size: once; V: TRBV18
CDR3: CASSTTGYNSPLHF; DNA: TGTGCCAGCAGCACGACAGGCTATAATTCACCCCTCCACTTT; D: NA; J: TRBJ1-6; size: few; V: TRBV11-3
CDR3: CASSMGLPGQGLEQYF; DNA: TGTGCCAGTAGTATGGGCCTTCCGGGACAGGGTCTGGAGCAGTACTTC; D: TRBD1; J: TRBJ2-7; size: NA; V: TRBV19
CDR3: CASKLDRGNTEAFF; DNA: TGTGCCAGCAAACTAGACAGGGGGAACACTGAAGCTTTCTTT; D: TRBD1; J: TRBJ1-1; size: NA; V: TRBV2
CDR3: CASSIELAGAVYF; DNA: TGTGCCAGTAGTATCGAACTAGCGGGGGCGGTTTACTTC; D: TRBD2; J: TRBJ2-4; size: NA; V: TRBV19
CDR3: CASSLDGSNYGYTF; DNA: TGCGCCAGCAGCTTGGACGGTTCTAACTATGGCTACACCTTC; D: NA; J: TRBJ1-2; size: few; V: TRBV5-1
CDR3: CASKSRPLGALNTEAFF; DNA: TGTGCCAGCAAGTCCAGGCCCCTGGGGGCCTTGAACACTGAAGCTTTCTTT; D: NA; J: TRBJ1-1; size: NA; V: TRBV7-2
CDR3: CASSSQSNTEAFF; DNA: TGTGCCAGCAGCTCACAGTCGAACACTGAAGCTTTCTTT; D: NA; J: TRBJ1-1; size: NA; V: TRBV7-2
CDR3: CATSDIKSSPGQPSQPQHF; DNA: TGTGCCACCAGTGATATTAAAAGCAGTCCGGGACAACCGAGCCAGCCCCAGCATTTT; D: NA; J: TRBJ1-5; size: NA; V: TRBV24-1
CDR3: CASRGTQNTEAFF; DNA: TGTGCCAGTAGAGGGACACAGAACACTGAAGCTTTCTTT; D: NA; J: TRBJ1-1; size: once; V: TRBV19
CDR3: CAISVARPGQGGNTEAFF; DNA: TGTGCCATCAGTGTCGCCCGACCGGGACAGGGGGGGAACACTGAAGCTTTCTTT; D: TRBD1; J: TRBJ1-1; size: NA; V: TRBV10-3
CDR3: CASSRTFNSPLHF; DNA: TGTGCCAGCAGCCGGACATTCAATTCACCCCTCCACTTT; D: NA; J: TRBJ1-6; size: few; V: TRBV14